This is a list of T cell receptor beta chains from one sample in a study of CD8 T cells in ankylosing spondylitis. TCRdb itself ran the 5' RACE reads through MiXCR, one entry per CDR3 protein. Found here are around 30,000 distinct CDR3 sequences, 6.5% to 9% of them singletons; the top ten hold about 10%. Source material: blood, either unsorted or a sorted T cell fraction (not recorded which). The receptors shown here come from a male donor with ankylosing spondylitis or in good health (not recorded which). CDR3s include the opening cysteine and the closing phenylalanine or tryptophan. Fields, in order: clone size, J gene, D gene, V gene, CDR3 DNA, CDR3 protein. The D gene is left open where the match is weak. Size tells how often a clone was seen (once, few, many) or the class of an expanded clone, and some rows leave it out.

clone size: many; J gene: TRBJ1-6; D gene: -; V gene: TRBV12-3/TRBV12-4; CDR3 DNA: TGTGCCAGCAATAGGGACGGAGATAATTCACCCCTCCACTTT; CDR3 protein: CASNRDGDNSPLHF
clone size: -; J gene: TRBJ1-4; D gene: -; V gene: TRBV2; CDR3 DNA: TGTGCCAGCAGTGCCGTGCCCAACGAAAAACTGTTTTTT; CDR3 protein: CASSAVPNEKLFF
clone size: -; J gene: TRBJ2-7; D gene: -; V gene: TRBV3-1; CDR3 DNA: TGTGCCTGCTCCCACCTACCCAGGACACGCGGCTCCTACGAGCAGTACTTC; CDR3 protein: CACSHLPRTRGSYEQYF
clone size: many; J gene: TRBJ1-2; D gene: -; V gene: TRBV18; CDR3 DNA: TGTGCCAGCTCACCGGCCGGACAGCCAAACTATGGCTACACCTTC; CDR3 protein: CASSPAGQPNYGYTF
clone size: many; J gene: TRBJ1-5; D gene: -; V gene: TRBV28; CDR3 DNA: TGTGCCAGCAGTTTGGGGGGTCACAATCAGCCCCAGCATTTT; CDR3 protein: CASSLGGHNQPQHF
clone size: many; J gene: TRBJ2-5; D gene: -; V gene: TRBV20-1; CDR3 DNA: TGCAGTGCCCCCGCAGCCCCGGAGACCCAGTACTTC; CDR3 protein: CSAPAAPETQYF
clone size: -; J gene: TRBJ2-2; D gene: TRBD2; V gene: TRBV5-4; CDR3 DNA: TGTGCCAGCAGCTTGGAAAGGACTAGCGGGAACACCGGGGAGCTGTTTTTT; CDR3 protein: CASSLERTSGNTGELFF
clone size: many; J gene: TRBJ2-3; D gene: TRBD2; V gene: TRBV4-2; CDR3 DNA: TGTGCCAGCAGCCAATCCCCGGGACTAGCGGGGGAAAACGCCGCTGTTGGTACGCAGTATTTT; CDR3 protein: CASSQSPGLAGENAAVGTQYF
clone size: many; J gene: TRBJ2-7; D gene: -; V gene: TRBV10-2; CDR3 DNA: TGCGCCAGCAGTGGCGAAGGCCAGGCCTCCTACGAGCAGTACTTC; CDR3 protein: CASSGEGQASYEQYF
clone size: many; J gene: TRBJ2-1; D gene: -; V gene: TRBV28; CDR3 DNA: TGTGCCAGCACCCACACCGCGGTTGTCCCCTACAATGAGCAGTTCTTC; CDR3 protein: CASTHTAVVPYNEQFF
clone size: -; J gene: TRBJ1-1; D gene: -; V gene: TRBV28; CDR3 DNA: TGTGCCAGCAGTAGCAGAACGAACACTGAAGCTTTCTTT; CDR3 protein: CASSSRTNTEAFF
clone size: many; J gene: TRBJ2-2; D gene: TRBD2; V gene: TRBV7-4; CDR3 DNA: TGTGTGACTCCCTATCTACGGGGACTAGCGCTTCCCGGGGAGCTGTTTTTT; CDR3 protein: CVTPYLRGLALPGELFF
clone size: many; J gene: TRBJ2-1; D gene: -; V gene: TRBV18; CDR3 DNA: TGTGCCAGCTCACCACCGGGGGGGGGCGAGCAGTTCTTC; CDR3 protein: CASSPPGGGEQFF
clone size: many; J gene: TRBJ1-1; D gene: TRBD1; V gene: TRBV19; CDR3 DNA: TGTGCCAGTAGTATTTCCCCAGGGGGGCAAACTGAAGCTTTCTTT; CDR3 protein: CASSISPGGQTEAFF
clone size: many; J gene: TRBJ2-7; D gene: TRBD1; V gene: TRBV6-5; CDR3 DNA: TGTGCCAGCAGTTCCGCGAACAGGGGAGCCGAGCAGTACTTC; CDR3 protein: CASSSANRGAEQYF